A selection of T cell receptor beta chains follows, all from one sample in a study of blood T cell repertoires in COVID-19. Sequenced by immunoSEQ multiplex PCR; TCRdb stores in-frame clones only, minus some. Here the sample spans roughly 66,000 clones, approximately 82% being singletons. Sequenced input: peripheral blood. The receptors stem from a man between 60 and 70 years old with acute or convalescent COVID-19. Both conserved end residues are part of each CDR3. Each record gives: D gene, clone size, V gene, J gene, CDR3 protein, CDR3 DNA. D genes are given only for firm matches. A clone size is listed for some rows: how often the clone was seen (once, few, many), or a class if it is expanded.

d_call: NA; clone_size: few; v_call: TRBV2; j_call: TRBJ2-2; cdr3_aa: CASSETTGNTGELFF; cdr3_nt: TGTGCCAGCAGTGAGACGACAGGGAACACCGGGGAGCTGTTTTTT
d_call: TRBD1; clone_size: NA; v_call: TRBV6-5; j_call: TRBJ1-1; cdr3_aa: CASSSRTGTVRPEAFF; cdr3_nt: TGTGCCAGCAGTTCTAGAACCGGGACAGTAAGGCCTGAAGCTTTCTTT
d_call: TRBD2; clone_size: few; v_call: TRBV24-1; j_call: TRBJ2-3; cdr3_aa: CATSEPLAGISVADTQYF; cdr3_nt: TGTGCCACCAGTGAGCCACTAGCGGGGATTTCCGTGGCAGATACGCAGTATTTT
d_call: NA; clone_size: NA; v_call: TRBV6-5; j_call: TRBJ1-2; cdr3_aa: CASTNRWREGYTF; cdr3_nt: TGTGCCAGCACCAATCGGTGGAGGGAGGGCTACACCTTC
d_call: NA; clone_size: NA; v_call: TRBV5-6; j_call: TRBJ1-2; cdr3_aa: CASSGSNYGYTF; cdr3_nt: TGTGCCAGCAGCGGTAGTAACTATGGCTACACCTTC
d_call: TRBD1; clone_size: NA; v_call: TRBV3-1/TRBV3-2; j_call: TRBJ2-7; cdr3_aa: CASSQDLVQGAYEQYF; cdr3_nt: TGTGCCAGCAGCCAAGATCTCGTACAGGGGGCCTACGAGCAGTACTTC
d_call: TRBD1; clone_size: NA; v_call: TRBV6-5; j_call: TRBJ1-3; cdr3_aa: CASSSGGSGNTIYF; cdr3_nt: TGTGCCAGCAGTTCAGGGGGCTCTGGAAACACCATATATTTT
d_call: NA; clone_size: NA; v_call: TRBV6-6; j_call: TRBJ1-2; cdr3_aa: CASSYQDSYGYTF; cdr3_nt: TGTGCCAGCAGTTACCAAGACAGTTATGGCTACACCTTC
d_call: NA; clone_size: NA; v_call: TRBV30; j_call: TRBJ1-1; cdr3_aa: CAWSLPQGWTEAFF; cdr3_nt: TGTGCCTGGAGTCTCCCACAGGGATGGACTGAAGCTTTCTTT
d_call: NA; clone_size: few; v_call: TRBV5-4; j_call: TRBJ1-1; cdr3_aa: CASFRGVNTEAFF; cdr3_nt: TGTGCCAGTTTTCGGGGGGTGAACACTGAAGCTTTCTTT
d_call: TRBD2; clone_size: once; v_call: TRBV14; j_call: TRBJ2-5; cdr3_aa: CASSPLAEEETQYF; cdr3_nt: TGTGCCAGCAGCCCGCTAGCGGAAGAAGAGACCCAGTACTTC
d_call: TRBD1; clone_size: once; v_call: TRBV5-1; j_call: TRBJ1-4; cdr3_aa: CASSGDPPGQGSEKLFF; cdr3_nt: TGCGCCAGCAGCGGGGATCCTCCGGGACAGGGGAGTGAAAAACTGTTTTTT
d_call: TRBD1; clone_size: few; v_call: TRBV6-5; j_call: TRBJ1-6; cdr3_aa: CASRPTGNNSPLHF; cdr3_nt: TGTGCCAGCAGGCCGACAGGGAATAATTCACCCCTCCACTTT
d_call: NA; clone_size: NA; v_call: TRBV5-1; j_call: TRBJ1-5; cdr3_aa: CASSPLPGGNQPQHF; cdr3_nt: TGCGCCAGCAGCCCCCTTCCGGGTGGCAATCAGCCCCAGCATTTT
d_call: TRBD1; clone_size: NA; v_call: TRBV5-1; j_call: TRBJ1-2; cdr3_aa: CASSLGQGAAHYGYTF; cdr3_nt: TGCGCCAGCAGCTTGGGACAGGGGGCCGCCCACTATGGCTACACCTTC
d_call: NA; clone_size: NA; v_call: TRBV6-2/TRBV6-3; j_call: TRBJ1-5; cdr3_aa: CASSYPAVSNQPQHF; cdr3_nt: TGTGCCAGCAGTTACCCTGCGGTTAGCAATCAGCCCCAGCATTTT
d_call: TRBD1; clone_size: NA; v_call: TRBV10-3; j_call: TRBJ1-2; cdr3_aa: CAIAGDRVYGYTF; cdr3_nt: TGTGCCATCGCCGGGGACAGGGTATATGGCTACACCTTC
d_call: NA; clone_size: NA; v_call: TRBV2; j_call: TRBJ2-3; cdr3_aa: CASRTMWADTQYF; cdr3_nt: TGTGCCAGCAGGACGATGTGGGCGGATACGCAGTATTTT
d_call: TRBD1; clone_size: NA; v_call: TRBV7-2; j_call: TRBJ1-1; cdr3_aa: CASSRTTGGLNTEAFF; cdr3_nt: TGTGCCAGCAGCAGAACCACAGGGGGGTTGAACACTGAAGCTTTCTTT
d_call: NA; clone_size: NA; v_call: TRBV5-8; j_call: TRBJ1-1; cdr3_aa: CASSTGTRGNTEAFF; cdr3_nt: TGTGCCAGCAGCACCGGGACACGGGGGAACACTGAAGCTTTCTTT
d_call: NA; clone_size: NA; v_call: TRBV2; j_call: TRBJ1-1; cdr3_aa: CASSEARRGNTEAFF; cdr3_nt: TGTGCCAGCAGTGAAGCGAGGAGGGGGAACACTGAAGCTTTCTTT
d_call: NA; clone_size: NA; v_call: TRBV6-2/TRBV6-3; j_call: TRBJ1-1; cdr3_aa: CASSPTANEAFF; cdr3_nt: TGTGCCAGCAGTCCGACAGCGAATGAAGCTTTCTTT
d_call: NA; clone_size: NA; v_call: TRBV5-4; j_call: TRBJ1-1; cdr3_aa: CASSSQGFGTEAFF; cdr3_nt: TGTGCCAGCAGTTCACAGGGTTTCGGCACTGAAGCTTTCTTT
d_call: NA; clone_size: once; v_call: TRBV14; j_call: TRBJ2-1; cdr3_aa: CASSQDPVYNEQFF; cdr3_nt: TGTGCCAGCAGCCAAGATCCAGTTTACAATGAGCAGTTCTTC
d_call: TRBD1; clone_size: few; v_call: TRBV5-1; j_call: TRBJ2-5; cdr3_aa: CASSPGTGGYQETQYF; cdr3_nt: TGCGCCAGCAGCCCCGGGACAGGGGGCTATCAAGAGACCCAGTACTTC
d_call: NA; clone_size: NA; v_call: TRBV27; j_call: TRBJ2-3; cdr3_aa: CASSKFRITDTQYF; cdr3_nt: TGTGCCAGCAGTAAATTCAGGATCACAGATACGCAGTATTTT
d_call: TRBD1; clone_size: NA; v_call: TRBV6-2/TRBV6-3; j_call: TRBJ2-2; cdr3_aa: CASSRDRILRELFF; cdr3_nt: TGTGCCAGCAGCAGGGACAGGATCCTTCGAGAGCTGTTTTTT
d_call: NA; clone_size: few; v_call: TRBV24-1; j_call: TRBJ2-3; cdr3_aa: CATSDFGTPSTDTQYF; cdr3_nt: TGTGCCACCAGTGATTTTGGGACACCCAGCACAGATACGCAGTATTTT
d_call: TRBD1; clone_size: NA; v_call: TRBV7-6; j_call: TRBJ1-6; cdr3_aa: CASSLSGTGKSPLHF; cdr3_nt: TGTGCCAGCAGCTTATCCGGGACAGGAAAATCACCCCTCCACTTT
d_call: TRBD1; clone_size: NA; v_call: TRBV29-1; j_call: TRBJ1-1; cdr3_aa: CSVKTGANTEAFF; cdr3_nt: TGCAGCGTGAAAACAGGGGCAAACACTGAAGCTTTCTTT
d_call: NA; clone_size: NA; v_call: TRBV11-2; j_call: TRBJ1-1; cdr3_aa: CASSLSVGMRGSPTEAFF; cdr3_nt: TGTGCCAGCAGCTTATCAGTGGGGATGAGAGGGAGCCCCACTGAAGCTTTCTTT
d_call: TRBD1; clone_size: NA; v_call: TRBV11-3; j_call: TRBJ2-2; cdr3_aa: CASSQGTANTGELFF; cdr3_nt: TGTGCCAGCAGCCAGGGGACAGCGAACACCGGGGAGCTGTTTTTT
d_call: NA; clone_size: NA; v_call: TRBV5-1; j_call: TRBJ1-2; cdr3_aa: CASSLAPDYGYTF; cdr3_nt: TGCGCCAGCAGCTTGGCGCCGGACTATGGCTACACCTTC
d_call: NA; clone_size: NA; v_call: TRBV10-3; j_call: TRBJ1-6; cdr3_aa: CAISQGQRDSPLHF; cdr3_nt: TGTGCCATCAGTCAAGGACAGCGAGATTCACCCCTCCACTTT
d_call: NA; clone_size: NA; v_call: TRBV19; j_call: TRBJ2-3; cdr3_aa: CASSEARITDTQYF; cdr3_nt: TGTGCCAGTAGTGAGGCACGTATCACGGATACGCAGTATTTT
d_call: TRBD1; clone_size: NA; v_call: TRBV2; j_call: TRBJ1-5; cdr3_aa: CASRTLDRGFQPQHF; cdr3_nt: TGTGCCAGCAGAACCCTTGACAGGGGGTTTCAGCCCCAGCATTTT
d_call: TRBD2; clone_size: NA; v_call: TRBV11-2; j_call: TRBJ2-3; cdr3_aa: CASSVSAGSDTQYF; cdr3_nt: TGTGCCAGCAGCGTATCAGCGGGGTCAGATACGCAGTATTTT
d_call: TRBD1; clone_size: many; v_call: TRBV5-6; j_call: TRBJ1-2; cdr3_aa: CASSVGQGYGYTF; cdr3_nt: TGTGCCAGCAGCGTCGGACAGGGCTATGGCTACACCTTC
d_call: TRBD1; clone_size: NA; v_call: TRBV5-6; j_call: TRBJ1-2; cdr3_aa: CASSNPDRGYGYTF; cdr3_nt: TGTGCCAGCAGCAACCCCGACAGGGGCTATGGCTACACCTTC
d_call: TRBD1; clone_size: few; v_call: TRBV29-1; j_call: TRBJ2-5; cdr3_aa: CSVKTGTGGRETQYF; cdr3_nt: TGCAGCGTGAAAACCGGGACAGGGGGCCGGGAGACCCAGTACTTC
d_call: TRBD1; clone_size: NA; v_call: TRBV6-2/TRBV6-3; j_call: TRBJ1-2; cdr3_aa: CASSYSGTGEGYTF; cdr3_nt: TGTGCCAGCAGTTACTCCGGGACAGGGGAAGGCTACACCTTC
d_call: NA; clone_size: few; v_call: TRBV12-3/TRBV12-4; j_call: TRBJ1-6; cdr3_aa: CASSLREFSPLHF; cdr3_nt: TGTGCCAGCAGTTTACGGGAATTCTCACCCCTCCACTTT
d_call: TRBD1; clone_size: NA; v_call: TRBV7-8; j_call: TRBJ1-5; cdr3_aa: CASSNAGTGPSNQPQHF; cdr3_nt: TGTGCCAGCAGCAACGCCGGGACAGGACCTAGCAATCAGCCCCAGCATTTT
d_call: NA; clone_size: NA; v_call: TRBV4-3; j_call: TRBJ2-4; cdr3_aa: CASSQDELGVKNIQYF; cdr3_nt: TGCGCCAGCAGCCAAGATGAACTTGGTGTCAAAAACATTCAGTACTTC
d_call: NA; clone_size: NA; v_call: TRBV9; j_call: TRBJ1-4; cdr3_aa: CASSVGSNEKLFF; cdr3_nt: TGTGCCAGCAGCGTAGGCAGTAATGAAAAACTGTTTTTT
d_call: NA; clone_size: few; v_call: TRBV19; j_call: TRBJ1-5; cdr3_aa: CASSIVSGASNQPQHF; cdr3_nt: TGTGCCAGTAGTATAGTTTCGGGAGCGAGCAATCAGCCCCAGCATTTT
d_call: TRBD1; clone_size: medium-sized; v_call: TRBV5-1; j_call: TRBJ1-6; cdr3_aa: CASRSGQGKGSPLHF; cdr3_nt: TGCGCCAGCAGGTCGGGACAGGGGAAGGGTTCACCCCTCCACTTT
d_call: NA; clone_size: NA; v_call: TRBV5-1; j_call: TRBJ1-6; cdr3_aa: CASSLATREALHF; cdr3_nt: TGCGCCAGCAGCTTGGCCACAAGGGAGGCCCTCCACTTT
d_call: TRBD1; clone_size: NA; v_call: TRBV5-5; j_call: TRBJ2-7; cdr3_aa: CASSLEGGLSYEQYF; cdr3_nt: TGTGCCAGCAGCTTGGAAGGGGGCCTCTCCTACGAGCAGTACTTC
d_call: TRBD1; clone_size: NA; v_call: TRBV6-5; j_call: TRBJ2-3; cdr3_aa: CASSSGQGKADTQYF; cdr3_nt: TGTGCCAGCAGTAGCGGACAGGGGAAGGCAGATACGCAGTATTTT
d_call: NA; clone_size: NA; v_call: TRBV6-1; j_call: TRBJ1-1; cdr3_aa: CASSEFSMNTEAFF; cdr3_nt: TGTGCCAGCAGTGAATTCAGTATGAACACTGAAGCTTTCTTT
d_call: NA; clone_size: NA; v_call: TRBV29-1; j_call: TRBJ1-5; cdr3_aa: CSGPRGSGCNQPQHF; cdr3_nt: TGCAGCGGCCCCAGGGGATCGGGTTGCAATCAGCCCCAGCATTTT
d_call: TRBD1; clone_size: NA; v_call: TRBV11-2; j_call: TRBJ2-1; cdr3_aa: CASSWDRGNEQFF; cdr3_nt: TGTGCCAGCAGCTGGGACAGGGGCAATGAGCAGTTCTTC
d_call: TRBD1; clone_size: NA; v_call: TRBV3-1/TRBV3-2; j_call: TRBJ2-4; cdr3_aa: CASSLSLRDRNIQYF; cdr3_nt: TGTGCCAGCAGCCTATCCCTCCGGGACAGAAACATTCAGTACTTC
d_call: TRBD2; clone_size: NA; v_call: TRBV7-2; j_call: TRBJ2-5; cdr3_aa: CASSLSASGGETQYF; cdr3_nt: TGTGCCAGCAGCTTATCTGCTAGCGGGGGTGAGACCCAGTACTTC
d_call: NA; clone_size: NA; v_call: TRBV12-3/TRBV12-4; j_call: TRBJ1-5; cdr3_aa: CASSYRDQPQHF; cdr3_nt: TGTGCCAGCAGCTACAGAGATCAGCCCCAGCATTTT
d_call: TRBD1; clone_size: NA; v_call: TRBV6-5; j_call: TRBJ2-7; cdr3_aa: CATRKSGTGYHEQYF; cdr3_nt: TGTGCCACTCGAAAATCGGGGACAGGGTACCACGAGCAGTACTTC
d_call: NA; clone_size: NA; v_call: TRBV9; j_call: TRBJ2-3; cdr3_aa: CASSVLATSTDTQYF; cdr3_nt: TGTGCCAGCAGCGTACTAGCGACTAGTACAGATACGCAGTATTTT